These T cell receptor beta chains were read from a single sample in a study of tumor-infiltrating lymphocytes in primary liver carcinoma. TCRdb re-called the multiplex PCR reads through MiXCR, storing one row per CDR3 protein. The data contain nearly 200,000 distinct CDR3 sequences, about 65% of them seen just once; the ten biggest clones take up roughly 6.4%. Sample: peripheral blood. The source is a woman aged 55 to 70 with primary liver carcinoma and hepatitis B virus infection. The CDR3 runs from the conserved cysteine through the conserved F or W. A D gene is named only where the DNA matches it firmly. The size of a clone is reported for some rows only, either as once, few or many, or as a class for expanded clones.

-	-	TRBV12-3/TRBV12-4	TRBJ2-7	TGTGCCAGCAGTTTAGGGCAGGGTACATACGATCAGTACTTC	CASSLGQGTYDQYF
-	-	TRBV11-3	TRBJ2-1	TGTGCCAACAGTTTAGGGGAGACTAGGGTACACAATGAGCAGTTCTTC	CANSLGETRVHNEQFF
-	TRBD2	TRBV6-1	TRBJ2-7	TGTGCCAGCAGCTACCTTAACGGGAGGTTACCATACGAGCAGTACTTC	CASSYLNGRLPYEQYF
-	-	TRBV11-2	TRBJ2-3	TGTGCTATAAGCTTGGCTACCGAAGAAATTCTTAGAGATACGCAGTATTTT	CAISLATEEILRDTQYF
-	-	TRBV12-5	TRBJ2-3	TGTGCTAGTGGTTTGGGGAGTCCTAGCACAGATACGCAGTATTTT	CASGLGSPSTDTQYF
-	TRBD2	TRBV7-9	TRBJ2-7	TGTGCCAGCAGCCCGGGGGGGGGGTTTAACGACGAGCAGTACTTC	CASSPGGGFNDEQYF
few	-	TRBV5-4	TRBJ2-3	TGTGCCAGCAGCCCCACGACCCTGGGGACAGATACGCAGTATTTT	CASSPTTLGTDTQYF
-	-	TRBV7-9	TRBJ2-1	TGTGCCAGCAGCTTAGCGACTAGTACGTGGGGCAATGAGCAGTTCTTC	CASSLATSTWGNEQFF
few	TRBD2	TRBV28	TRBJ2-7	TGTGCCAGCAGTTCTCAAGCGGGAGCGATATACGAGCAGTACTTC	CASSSQAGAIYEQYF
-	-	TRBV11-2	TRBJ2-3	TGTGCCAGCAGCCCCAGTCGCCAGGTGACTACAAGCACAGATACGCAGTATTTT	CASSPSRQVTTSTDTQYF
-	-	TRBV11-2	TRBJ2-5	TGTGCCAATAGTGCGGGGGCCGGGATGGGGTACGGGGAGACCCAGTACTTC	CANSAGAGMGYGETQYF
-	-	TRBV12-3/TRBV12-4	TRBJ2-1	TGTACCAGCAGTTTATCTGTGGGAGAGCAGTTCTTC	CTSSLSVGEQFF
-	TRBD2	TRBV28	TRBJ2-3	TGTGCCAGCAGTTTAAAGCCTAGCGGGAGGCTTAAGACAGATACGCAGTATTTT	CASSLKPSGRLKTDTQYF
-	TRBD2	TRBV11-2	TRBJ2-1	TGTGCCAGCAGCATGACTAGCGGGAGAAGTAATGAGGAATTCTTC	CASSMTSGRSNEEFF
-	-	TRBV10-3	TRBJ1-2	TGTGCCATCAGTGGAGCTGATGGCTACACCTTC	CAISGADGYTF
-	-	TRBV20-1	TRBJ2-1	TGCAGTGCCTCTAGCTCCTACAATGAGCAGTTCTTC	CSASSSYNEQFF
many	-	TRBV11-2	TRBJ2-3	TGTGCCAGCAGCTGGGGCGGAGATACGCAGTATTTT	CASSWGGDTQYF
few	-	TRBV12-5	TRBJ2-2	TGTGCTAGTGGTTTGGCCGTTAGCGGTCTTCTCACCGGGGAGCTGTTTTTT	CASGLAVSGLLTGELFF
-	-	TRBV5-5	TRBJ2-7	TGTGCCAGCAACTTGATATACGGCGAGCAGTACTTC	CASNLIYGEQYF
few	-	TRBV5-1	TRBJ2-3	TGCGCCAGCAGCTTAACCACAGATACGCAGTATTTT	CASSLTTDTQYF
-	-	TRBV11-3	TRBJ2-3	TGTGCCAGCAACTTCAATGAGGATACGCAGTATTTT	CASNFNEDTQYF
many	-	TRBV12-3/TRBV12-4	TRBJ1-3	TGTGCCAGCAGTTTACGGACCTCTGGAAACACCATATATTTT	CASSLRTSGNTIYF
many	-	TRBV12-3/TRBV12-4	TRBJ1-4	TGTGCCAGCAGTTTTCATGGGGAGGGGGGTGAAAAACTGTTTTTT	CASSFHGEGGEKLFF
-	TRBD1	TRBV11-2	TRBJ2-1	TGTGCCAGCAGAGGGGGACAGGGATACAATGGGCAGTTCTTC	CASRGGQGYNGQFF
-	TRBD1	TRBV30	TRBJ2-7	TGTGCCTGGAGTGTTTTCCGGACAGGTCTCTCCTACGAGCAGTACTTC	CAWSVFRTGLSYEQYF
medium-sized	TRBD2	TRBV11-2	TRBJ2-7	TGTGCCAGCAGCAGGCTAGCGGGGGGCTCGGAGCAGTACTTC	CASSRLAGGSEQYF
once	-	TRBV10-3	TRBJ2-7	TGTGCCATCATCGAGGGCCGCTACGAGCAGCACTTC	CAIIEGRYEQHF
-	-	TRBV11-2	TRBJ2-1	TGTGCCAGCAGCTCCCGGAGGGGGAATGAGCGGTTCTTC	CASSSRRGNERFF
few	TRBD1	TRBV4-1	TRBJ1-6	TGCGCCAGCAGCCAAGTCCTCCTCGCGGGGACAGGGGGCTCCTATAATTCACCCCTCCACTTT	CASSQVLLAGTGGSYNSPLHF
many	-	TRBV12-3/TRBV12-4	TRBJ1-1	TGTGCCAGCATATCGGGGCAGAAGAACACTGAAGCTTTCTTT	CASISGQKNTEAFF